This is a list of T cell receptor beta chains from one sample in a study of siplizumab effects on memory and regulatory T cells. TCRdb keeps only in-frame clones here, not all; method: immunoSEQ multiplex PCR. Of 100,000 or so clones listed, nearly 95% are singletons. The source material was non-Treg CD4+ T cells sorted from blood. These receptors were collected from a human donor in good health. The CDR3 runs from the conserved cysteine through the conserved F or W. The order of the fields is V gene, J gene, clone size, D gene, CDR3 DNA, CDR3 protein. A D gene is named only where the DNA matches it firmly. For some rows the clone size is stated as once, few or many, or as a class when expanded; others skip it.

v_call: TRBV25-1; j_call: TRBJ2-5; clone_size: .; d_call: TRBD1; cdr3_nt: TGTGCCAGCAGTTGGGCAACAGGGGGCTTGTTACAAGAGACCCAGTACTTC; cdr3_aa: CASSWATGGLLQETQYF
v_call: TRBV5-1; j_call: TRBJ2-2; clone_size: .; d_call: TRBD2; cdr3_nt: TGCGCCAGCAGCCCCGGGACTAGCGGGAGGGTCAACGGGGAGCTGTTTTTT; cdr3_aa: CASSPGTSGRVNGELFF
v_call: TRBV7-2; j_call: TRBJ2-7; clone_size: .; d_call: .; cdr3_nt: TGTGCCAGCAGCGTCCTGCACGAGCAGTACTTC; cdr3_aa: CASSVLHEQYF
v_call: TRBV28; j_call: TRBJ2-1; clone_size: .; d_call: TRBD2; cdr3_nt: TGTGCCAGCAGTTTCACGGCTAGCGGGAGTGGGAATGAGCAGTTCTTC; cdr3_aa: CASSFTASGSGNEQFF
v_call: TRBV11-3; j_call: TRBJ2-7; clone_size: .; d_call: TRBD1; cdr3_nt: TGTGCCAGCAGTCGTGGACAGGGGGCATACGAGCAGTACTTC; cdr3_aa: CASSRGQGAYEQYF
v_call: TRBV11-2; j_call: TRBJ2-3; clone_size: .; d_call: .; cdr3_nt: TGTGCCAGCAGCCACATTATGGGGTCCCGGGACACTGATACGCAGTATTTT; cdr3_aa: CASSHIMGSRDTDTQYF
v_call: TRBV6-6; j_call: TRBJ2-1; clone_size: .; d_call: .; cdr3_nt: TGTGCCAGCAGGAACGCTAGGAGGAACTCCTACAATGAGCAGTTCTTC; cdr3_aa: CASRNARRNSYNEQFF
v_call: TRBV28; j_call: TRBJ1-1; clone_size: .; d_call: .; cdr3_nt: TGTGCCAGCAGTTTCCTCACAAGGAACACTGAAGCTTTCTTT; cdr3_aa: CASSFLTRNTEAFF
v_call: TRBV7-2; j_call: TRBJ2-2; clone_size: .; d_call: .; cdr3_nt: TGTGCCAGCAGCTTAGCGGGACCCGGGGAGCTGTTTTTT; cdr3_aa: CASSLAGPGELFF
v_call: TRBV18; j_call: TRBJ1-1; clone_size: .; d_call: .; cdr3_nt: TGTGCCAGCTCACAGAAACCGAACACTGAAGCTTTCTTT; cdr3_aa: CASSQKPNTEAFF
v_call: TRBV30; j_call: TRBJ2-4; clone_size: .; d_call: .; cdr3_nt: TGTGCCTGGAGTGGCGCACTCGCCAAAAACATTCAGTACTTC; cdr3_aa: CAWSGALAKNIQYF
v_call: TRBV30; j_call: TRBJ1-5; clone_size: once; d_call: .; cdr3_nt: TGTGCCTGGGACCCGGGGGCAGGGCAGCCCCAGCATTTT; cdr3_aa: CAWDPGAGQPQHF
v_call: TRBV20-1; j_call: TRBJ2-3; clone_size: .; d_call: .; cdr3_nt: TGCAGTGCCCGGTACACAGATACGCAGTATTTT; cdr3_aa: CSARYTDTQYF
v_call: TRBV5-1; j_call: TRBJ1-1; clone_size: once; d_call: TRBD1; cdr3_nt: TGCGCCAGCAGCTCGAGGGCAGGGGGCTGGGTGAACACTGAAGCTTTCTTT; cdr3_aa: CASSSRAGGWVNTEAFF
v_call: TRBV18; j_call: TRBJ2-7; clone_size: .; d_call: .; cdr3_nt: TGTGCCAGCTCGGGGGAGTCCTACGAGCAGTACTTC; cdr3_aa: CASSGESYEQYF
v_call: TRBV13; j_call: TRBJ2-2; clone_size: .; d_call: TRBD1; cdr3_nt: TGTGCCAGCAGCTTAATCGGACAGGGGGTCGGGGAGCTGTTTTTT; cdr3_aa: CASSLIGQGVGELFF
v_call: TRBV19; j_call: TRBJ1-1; clone_size: .; d_call: TRBD1; cdr3_nt: TGTGCCAGTAGTATAGTTTATACAGGGGCCTCTATGAACACTGAAGCTTTCTTT; cdr3_aa: CASSIVYTGASMNTEAFF
v_call: TRBV6-5; j_call: TRBJ2-3; clone_size: .; d_call: TRBD2; cdr3_nt: TGTGCCAGCAGTTACCGAGCGGGAGGTTCCACAGATACGCAGTATTTT; cdr3_aa: CASSYRAGGSTDTQYF
v_call: TRBV30; j_call: TRBJ1-1; clone_size: .; d_call: TRBD1; cdr3_nt: TGTGCCTGGAATCGCCCCGGGACAGGGGTCACTGAAGCTTTCTTT; cdr3_aa: CAWNRPGTGVTEAFF
v_call: TRBV6-1; j_call: TRBJ1-2; clone_size: once; d_call: .; cdr3_nt: TGTGCCAGCAGTCCCCAGGACGGAGATGACTATGGCTACACCTTC; cdr3_aa: CASSPQDGDDYGYTF
v_call: TRBV29-1; j_call: TRBJ2-2; clone_size: .; d_call: .; cdr3_nt: TGCAGCGTTGCGAACACCGGGGAGCTGTTTTTT; cdr3_aa: CSVANTGELFF
v_call: TRBV6-5; j_call: TRBJ1-1; clone_size: .; d_call: .; cdr3_nt: TGTGCCAGCAGTTACTCCCCCACGAACACTGAAGCTTTCTTT; cdr3_aa: CASSYSPTNTEAFF
v_call: TRBV15; j_call: TRBJ2-1; clone_size: .; d_call: .; cdr3_nt: TGTGCCACCAGCAGAGATCGAGCCAGCTATGAGCAGTTCTTC; cdr3_aa: CATSRDRASYEQFF
v_call: TRBV12-5; j_call: TRBJ2-5; clone_size: .; d_call: TRBD1; cdr3_nt: TGTGCTAGTGTAGGGGGACAGACTCAAGAGACCCAGTACTTC; cdr3_aa: CASVGGQTQETQYF
v_call: TRBV7-2; j_call: TRBJ2-7; clone_size: .; d_call: .; cdr3_nt: TGTGCCAGCAGCTTAGGGCACCCTTACGAGCAGTACTTC; cdr3_aa: CASSLGHPYEQYF
v_call: TRBV5-6; j_call: TRBJ1-1; clone_size: .; d_call: .; cdr3_nt: TGTGCCAGCAGCTTGGGAGGAGCCGGGACCGGGGGCACTGAAGCTTTCTTT; cdr3_aa: CASSLGGAGTGGTEAFF
v_call: TRBV18; j_call: TRBJ1-4; clone_size: .; d_call: .; cdr3_nt: TGTGCCAGCCAGGACAGAGTTAATGAAAAACTGTTTTTT; cdr3_aa: CASQDRVNEKLFF
v_call: TRBV6-1; j_call: TRBJ1-4; clone_size: .; d_call: .; cdr3_nt: TGTGCCAGCAGTGCCCAGACAACTAATGAAAAACTGTTTTTT; cdr3_aa: CASSAQTTNEKLFF
v_call: TRBV5-3; j_call: TRBJ2-5; clone_size: .; d_call: .; cdr3_nt: TGTGCCAGAAGCGAGAGCTCGACTGGGAAGATCTTACAAGGGAAGACCCAGTACTTC; cdr3_aa: CARSESSTGKILQGKTQYF
v_call: TRBV9; j_call: TRBJ2-2; clone_size: .; d_call: .; cdr3_nt: TGTGCCAGCAGCGAGGGTATAAACACCGGGGAGCTGTTTTTT; cdr3_aa: CASSEGINTGELFF
v_call: TRBV20-1; j_call: TRBJ1-2; clone_size: .; d_call: .; cdr3_nt: TGCAGTGCTATCTCTGGCTACACCTTC; cdr3_aa: CSAISGYTF
v_call: TRBV15; j_call: TRBJ1-1; clone_size: once; d_call: TRBD1; cdr3_nt: TGTGCCACCAGCGCCTCCGGGACAGTGAACACTGAAGCTTTCTTT; cdr3_aa: CATSASGTVNTEAFF